Listed below are T cell receptor beta chains from one sample, sequenced in a study of CD8+ T cells in alopecia areata. Clones were sequenced by immunoSEQ multiplex PCR, and TCRdb holds only the in-frame ones, with some missing. Among about 180,000 clones listed, less than 70% were seen once. Source: CD8+ T cells sorted from blood, taken at week 24, from a patient treated with tofacitinib. These receptors all stem from a human donor with alopecia areata. The CDR3 runs from the conserved cysteine through the conserved F or W. D genes are given only for firm matches. Expanded clones are given a class, and other clones once, few, many or no size at all.

>TRBJ1-2|TRBV30|.|TRBD1
TGTGCCTGGAGTATAACACGGGACAGCTATGGCTACACCTTC
CAWSITRDSYGYTF
>TRBJ1-5|TRBV5-6|.|.
TGTGCCAGCAGCTTGGGGGGCGGTCAGCCCCAGCATTTT
CASSLGGGQPQHF
>TRBJ2-1|TRBV30|.|.
TGTGCCTGGAGTGTGGACAGCTCCTACAATGAGCAGTTCTTC
CAWSVDSSYNEQFF
>TRBJ2-7|TRBV27|.|.
TGTGCCAGCAAAGCCGGGGCTGGAGAGCAGTACTTC
CASKAGAGEQYF
>TRBJ1-2|TRBV9|once|.
TGTGCCAGCAGCGGACCTAACTATGGCTACACCTTC
CASSGPNYGYTF
>TRBJ1-4|TRBV6-5|.|.
TGTGCCAGCAGTTACTCGAAGCCTAATGAAAAACTGTTTTTT
CASSYSKPNEKLFF
>TRBJ2-3|TRBV4-3|.|.
TGCGCCAGCAGCCACTCAGGAGATACGCAGTATTTT
CASSHSGDTQYF
>TRBJ2-5|TRBV6-6|.|.
TGTGCTTCTTCGCTAGCGAGGAAAGAGACCCAGTACTTC
CASSLARKETQYF
>TRBJ1-2|TRBV27|.|TRBD1
TGTGCCACCGGATTGGACAGGGGGCATGGCTACACCTTC
CATGLDRGHGYTF
>TRBJ1-1|TRBV9|.|.
TGTGCCAGCAGCGCCTCAACTGAAGCTTTCTTT
CASSASTEAFF
>TRBJ1-1|TRBV9|.|.
TGTGCCAGCAGCGGCGGCCCCGGGACGGAAGCTTTCTTT
CASSGGPGTEAFF
>TRBJ2-7|TRBV29-1|.|.
TGCAGCGTTGATGTTATGGGCGAGCAGTACTTC
CSVDVMGEQYF
>TRBJ2-1|TRBV4-3|once|TRBD1
TGCGCCAGCAGCCAATCGACAGGGGGTAATGAGCAGTTCTTC
CASSQSTGGNEQFF
>TRBJ2-5|TRBV7-8|few|TRBD2
TGTGCCAGCAGCCCCCGGCCTCGACTAGCGGGGGAAGAGACCCAGTACTTC
CASSPRPRLAGEETQYF
>TRBJ2-3|TRBV27|.|.
TGTGCCAGCAGTTTATTCCAGTTCACAGATACGCAGTATTTT
CASSLFQFTDTQYF
>TRBJ2-1|TRBV7-8|once|TRBD1
TGTGCCAGCAGCGCTAGCAGGGGGCGGCTGTACAATGAGCAGTTCTTC
CASSASRGRLYNEQFF
>TRBJ1-5|TRBV7-9|few|TRBD1
TGTGCCAGCAGCCCCGGGGACAGCCTACGGCCCCAGCATTTT
CASSPGDSLRPQHF
>TRBJ1-1|TRBV6-6|few|TRBD1
TGTGCCAGCAGTCGGCAGGACAGGGTCGCTGAAGCTTTCTTT
CASSRQDRVAEAFF
>TRBJ2-4|TRBV27|once|.
TGTGCCAGCAGTTTAAACAGGGAGGACATTCAGTACTTC
CASSLNREDIQYF
>TRBJ2-3|TRBV13|few|.
TGTGCCAGCAGCAGCTCCGCAGAGCCGGGGTATACGCAGTATTTT
CASSSSAEPGYTQYF
>TRBJ2-7|TRBV23-1|.|TRBD2
TGCGCCAGCAGTCAATCGAGTCGGGAGGGCGGCTACGAGCAGTACTTC
CASSQSSREGGYEQYF
>TRBJ2-1|TRBV4-3|.|.
TGCGCCAGCAGCCAACTTCAAGGGGGGTATGAGCAGTTCTTC
CASSQLQGGYEQFF
>TRBJ2-1|TRBV4-1|.|.
TGCGCCAGCAGCCAAGATCAGGGAACCAATGAGCAGTTCTTC
CASSQDQGTNEQFF
>TRBJ2-7|TRBV11-2|.|.
TGTGCCAGCAGCTTAGAGTCCGAGCAGTACTTC
CASSLESEQYF
>TRBJ2-7|TRBV5-6|.|.
TGTGCCAGCAGCTTTACTCCGGGACATCGGCTTGTGGACGAGCAGTACTTC
CASSFTPGHRLVDEQYF